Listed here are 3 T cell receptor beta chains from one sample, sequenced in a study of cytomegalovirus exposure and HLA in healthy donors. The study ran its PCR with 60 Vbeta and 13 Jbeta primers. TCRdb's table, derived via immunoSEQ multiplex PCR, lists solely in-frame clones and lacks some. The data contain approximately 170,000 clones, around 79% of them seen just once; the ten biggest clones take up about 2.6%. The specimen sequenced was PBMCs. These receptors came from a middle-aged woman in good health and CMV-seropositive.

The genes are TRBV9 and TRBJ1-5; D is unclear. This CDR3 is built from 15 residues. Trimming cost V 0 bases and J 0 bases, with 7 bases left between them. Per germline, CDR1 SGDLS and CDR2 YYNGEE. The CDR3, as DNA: TGTGCCAGCAGCGTAGATTTCTATAGCAATCAGCCCCAGCATTTT. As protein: CASSVDFYSNQPQHF.

CDR3 residues: CASSYYSGLNTEAFF. The CDR3 bases are TGTGCCAGCAGTTACTATTCCGGTTTGAACACTGAAGCTTTCTTT. The chain uses TRBV6-5 and TRBJ1-1; D remains ambiguous. From germline, CDR1 is MNHEY and CDR2 SVGAGI. Trimming removed 1 base at V and 0 bases at J, with 9 bases between. This CDR3 contains 15 residues.

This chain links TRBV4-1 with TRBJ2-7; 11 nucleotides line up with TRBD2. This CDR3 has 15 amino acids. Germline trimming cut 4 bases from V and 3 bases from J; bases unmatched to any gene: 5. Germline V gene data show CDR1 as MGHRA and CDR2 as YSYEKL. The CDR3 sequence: CASSRTLAGDYEQYF. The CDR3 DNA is TGCGCCAGCAGCCGGACACTAGCGGGAGACTACGAGCAGTACTTC.